The clone carrying this T cell receptor (beta chain) showed up just a few times. The data were taken from a study of T cells in Graves' hyperthyroidism and ophthalmopathy. Amplification yielded TCR beta CDR3 regions, with RNA transcripts as the source. A first-round RT-PCR of the TCR CDR3 used the HTBI primer set. TCRdb analysed the multiplex PCR reads with MiXCR anew, one entry per CDR3 protein. The sample consists of 610,000 or so distinct CDR3 sequences, 46% of them appearing once. V was pared by 5 bases and J by 6 bases, with 14 bases between. CDR1 and CDR2 (germline): SEHNR, FQNEAQ (reference sequence). The CDR3 has 14 residues.

The chain joins TRBV7-9 to TRBJ2-1; D is tentatively TRBD1 or TRBD2 (6 bases each). What was sequenced was peripheral blood or thyroid tissue (not recorded which). This receptor was taken from a woman aged 18-29 years with Graves' hyperthyroidism. CDR3: CASSGGRVTNEQFF. CDR3 bases: TGTGCCAGCAGCGGGGGGCGAGTCACCAATGAGCAGTTCTTC.